The 2 T cell receptor beta chains below come from one sample, sequenced in a study of OX40 agonist ivuxolimab in advanced cancers. Clones were read by immunoSEQ multiplex PCR, and TCRdb kept only the in-frame ones, dropping some. This sample has 30,000 to 45,000 clones, with under 85% found just once. Specimen: CD4+ or CD8+ T cells sorted from blood, collected in a trial of the OX40 agonist ivuxolimab. The receptors were gathered from an adult with an advanced solid tumor such as melanoma, head and neck, liver or kidney cancer.

The chain couples TRBV5-3 to TRBJ1-2, with TRBD1 as a possible D gene (5 bases). TRBV5-3 is an ORF, and what it does is uncertain. This CDR3 comprises 16 residues. Trimming removed 1 base from V and 3 bases from J, with 16 bases in between. Here the CDR3 reads CARSLQGDIFDYGYTF. In nucleotides, the CDR3 is TGTGCCAGAAGCTTGCAGGGCGACATATTTGACTATGGCTACACCTTC.

This chain uses TRBV5-1 with TRBJ2-1; 11 nucleotides agree with TRBD2. From germline, CDR1 is SGHRS and CDR2 YFSETQ. V was clipped by 4 bases and J by 0 bases; unmatched bases: 9. CDR3 size: 18 residues. The CDR3 is CASSPDASGGRSYNEQFF. In nucleotides, the CDR3 is TGCGCCAGCAGCCCCGATGCTAGCGGGGGGCGCTCCTACAATGAGCAGTTCTTC.